This is a list of T cell receptor beta chains from one sample in a study of blood T cell repertoires in COVID-19. Profiling relied on immunoSEQ multiplex PCR, and the TCRdb table lists in-frame clones only, not all of them. This table has more than 110,000 clones, around nine tenths appearing once. The source material was peripheral blood. Receptor source: a man between 45 and 60 years old with active or convalescent COVID-19. Each CDR3 is given with its conserved first and last residue. A D gene is named only where the DNA matches it firmly. Rows may omit the clone size; those that give it use once, few, many or a size class.

clone_size j_call v_call d_call cdr3_aa cdr3_nt
. TRBJ2-3 TRBV7-6 TRBD2 CASSLASPSGRAERADTQYF TGTGCCAGCAGCTTAGCCTCGCCTAGCGGGAGGGCCGAACGAGCAGATACGCAGTATTTT
. TRBJ1-3 TRBV15 . CATRLPVRQKMILNTIYF TGTGCCACCAGATTGCCAGTCCGACAGAAGATGATTCTAAACACCATATATTTT
. TRBJ2-7 TRBV27 . CASSSRRFSEQYF TGTGCCAGCAGTTCCCGAAGATTTAGCGAGCAGTACTTC
. TRBJ2-7 TRBV7-9 . CASSLVVYEQYF TGTGCCAGCAGCTTAGTCGTCTACGAGCAGTACTTC
. TRBJ2-5 TRBV5-4 TRBD2 CASSLASTSGAPQYF TGTGCCAGCAGCTTGGCGTCGACTAGCGGGGCCCCTCAGTACTTC
once TRBJ1-5 TRBV2 . CASMGGNQPQHF TGTGCCAGCATGGGGGGTAATCAGCCCCAGCATTTT
few TRBJ2-7 TRBV7-9 . CASSLGIGSSYEQYF TGTGCCAGCAGCTTAGGTATCGGGTCCTCCTACGAGCAGTACTTC
few TRBJ1-6 TRBV5-8 TRBD1 CASSPGQSNSPLHF TGTGCCAGCAGCCCGGGACAGAGTAATTCACCCCTCCACTTT
. TRBJ2-7 TRBV6-6 . CASSYSIGGYEQYF TGTGCCAGCAGTTACTCGATTGGCGGGTACGAGCAGTACTTC
. TRBJ2-7 TRBV2 TRBD1 CASSEGTGGWYEQYF TGTGCCAGCAGTGAGGGGACAGGGGGCTGGTACGAGCAGTACTTC
. TRBJ2-5 TRBV7-8 . CASSYTGRETQYF TGTGCCAGCAGCTATACAGGGCGGGAGACCCAGTACTTC
. TRBJ2-1 TRBV28 TRBD1 CASGKGQGRYNEQFF TGTGCCAGCGGGAAGGGACAGGGAAGATACAATGAGCAGTTCTTC
. TRBJ2-2 TRBV6-5 . CASSPQLDGTGELFF TGTGCCAGCAGCCCCCAGCTAGATGGGACCGGGGAGCTGTTTTTT
. TRBJ2-3 TRBV30 . CAWNRDSQLTDTQYF TGTGCCTGGAACCGGGACTCCCAATTAACAGATACGCAGTATTTT
. TRBJ1-6 TRBV27 TRBD1 CASSQRTGLGNSPLHF TGTGCCAGCAGTCAAAGGACAGGGTTGGGGAATTCACCCCTCCACTTT
. TRBJ2-7 TRBV19 TRBD1 CASSYTGTGTNEQYF TGTGCCAGTAGCTACACCGGGACAGGGACCAACGAGCAGTACTTC
. TRBJ1-1 TRBV28 . CASSLGGVGTEAFF TGTGCCAGCAGTTTAGGAGGAGTAGGTACTGAAGCTTTCTTT
. TRBJ1-1 TRBV6-1 . CASSERTGGTEAFF TGTGCCAGCAGTGAGCGAACAGGTGGGACTGAAGCTTTCTTT
. TRBJ2-3 TRBV27 TRBD2 CASSLVAGGPDTQYF TGTGCCAGCAGTCTCGTTGCGGGAGGGCCAGATACGCAGTATTTT
. TRBJ2-2 TRBV3-1/TRBV3-2 . CASSQERLTNTGELFF TGTGCCAGCAGCCAAGAACGACTTACGAACACCGGGGAGCTGTTTTTT
many TRBJ1-5 TRBV19 TRBD1 CASSFRQGGNQPQHF TGTGCCAGTAGTTTTAGACAGGGTGGCAATCAGCCCCAGCATTTT
. TRBJ2-5 TRBV6-6 . CASRSPTYQETQYF TGTGCCAGCAGATCCCCGACTTACCAAGAGACCCAGTACTTC
. TRBJ2-5 TRBV2 TRBD2 CASSTGLPTPETQYF TGTGCCAGCAGTACGGGACTACCTACCCCGGAGACCCAGTACTTC
. TRBJ1-6 TRBV28 . CASIGSFGSPLHF TGTGCCAGCATCGGGAGTTTTGGATCACCCCTCCACTTT
. TRBJ1-2 TRBV9 TRBD1 CASSATGATNYGYTF TGTGCCAGCAGCGCAACAGGGGCTACTAACTATGGCTACACCTTC
. TRBJ2-3 TRBV5-4 TRBD1 CASSSATGGLSDTQYF TGTGCCAGCAGTTCAGCGACAGGGGGCTTATCAGATACGCAGTATTTT
. TRBJ2-1 TRBV6-2/TRBV6-3 TRBD2 CASSSSGRNYNEQFF TGTGCCAGCAGTTCAAGCGGGAGAAACTACAATGAGCAGTTCTTC
. TRBJ1-2 TRBV19 TRBD1 CASSMGQPVYGYTF TGTGCCAGTAGTATGGGACAGCCAGTCTATGGCTACACCTTC
. TRBJ1-1 TRBV20-1 . CSASSGGDTEAFF TGCAGTGCTAGTTCTGGGGGGGACACTGAAGCTTTCTTT
. TRBJ2-7 TRBV5-4 . CASSRGDIASYEQYF TGTGCCAGCAGCCGGGGGGACATCGCCTCCTACGAGCAGTACTTC
. TRBJ2-7 TRBV6-2/TRBV6-3 TRBD1 CASSRTGQSYEQYF TGTGCCAGCAGTCGGACAGGGCAATCCTACGAGCAGTACTTC
once TRBJ1-2 TRBV10-3 . CAIQRGKGNYGYTF TGTGCCATCCAGAGGGGGAAGGGAAACTATGGCTACACCTTC
. TRBJ2-1 TRBV12-5 . CASGLGGMGYNEQFF TGTGCTAGTGGTTTGGGGGGCATGGGCTACAATGAGCAGTTCTTC
. TRBJ1-3 TRBV19 . CASSAGGLLSGNTIYF TGTGCCAGTAGTGCGGGGGGACTGCTCTCTGGAAACACCATATATTTT
. TRBJ1-1 TRBV16 . CASSQSGGGRIAEAFF TGTGCCAGCAGCCAATCGGGGGGAGGTCGGATCGCTGAAGCTTTCTTT
. TRBJ2-1 TRBV12-1 . CASSWMGPDNEQFF TGTGCCAGCAGCTGGATGGGGCCGGACAATGAGCAGTTCTTC
. TRBJ2-2 TRBV6-6 TRBD2 CASSYRGRATGELFF TGTGCCAGCAGTTACCGCGGGAGGGCCACCGGGGAGCTGTTTTTT
. TRBJ1-1 TRBV9 . CASSPGGQLIEAFF TGTGCCAGCAGCCCAGGCGGACAGCTAATCGAAGCTTTCTTT
. TRBJ2-7 TRBV19 TRBD2 CASSILGGRNSYEQYF TGTGCCAGTAGTATTCTGGGCGGGAGGAACTCCTACGAGCAGTACTTC
. TRBJ2-1 TRBV2 TRBD2 CASRGGSSYNEQFF TGTGCCAGCCGGGGGGGGAGCTCCTACAATGAGCAGTTCTTC
. TRBJ2-7 TRBV18 TRBD1 CASSPAEGAKEQYF TGTGCCAGCTCACCCGCTGAGGGGGCAAAAGAGCAGTACTTC
. TRBJ2-1 TRBV6-6 TRBD2 CASSPAGEGRNEQFF TGTGCCAGCAGCCCTGCGGGAGAGGGAAGGAATGAGCAGTTCTTC
. TRBJ1-2 TRBV28 TRBD1 CASSMITGDLLRGYTF TGTGCCAGCAGTATGATTACAGGGGATCTTTTGCGGGGCTACACCTTC
. TRBJ2-2 TRBV9 TRBD2 CASSVGSGRSNTGELFF TGTGCCAGCAGCGTTGGTAGCGGGAGATCGAACACCGGGGAGCTGTTTTTT
once TRBJ1-3 TRBV28 . CASSLVPGVTAGNTIYF TGTGCCAGCAGTTTAGTCCCAGGGGTAACTGCTGGAAACACCATATATTTT
once TRBJ2-5 TRBV7-8 TRBD1 CASSPDRGQETQYF TGTGCCAGCAGCCCGGACAGGGGCCAAGAGACCCAGTACTTC
. TRBJ2-7 TRBV2 TRBD2 CASSRTSGSYEQYF TGTGCCAGCAGTCGGACTAGCGGATCCTACGAGCAGTACTTC
. TRBJ2-1 TRBV21-1 . CASRAGTSGRDYNEQFF TGTGCCAGCAGGGCCGGGACTAGCGGGAGGGACTACAATGAGCAGTTCTTC
. TRBJ1-5 TRBV28 . CASSLGWRVNQPQHF TGTGCCAGCAGTTTAGGTTGGAGGGTCAATCAGCCCCAGCATTTT